This is a list of T cell receptor beta chains from one sample in a study of blood T cells in healthy people across ages. TCRdb fed the 5' RACE reads into MiXCR, producing one record per CDR3 protein. The data contain about 930,000 distinct CDR3 sequences, roughly 29% of them singletons. The sample was also linked to a second study, of T cells of mothers and their children.

What was sequenced was blood. Receptors originate from a woman between 40 and 50 years old in good health. The CDR3 runs from the conserved cysteine through the conserved F or W.

J | V | CDR3
TRBJ2-1 | TRBV7-2 | CASSFGLNEQFF
TRBJ2-5 | TRBV5-1 | CASSLAPGAKETQYF
TRBJ2-7 | TRBV18 | CASSFGTGRSYEQYF
TRBJ2-5 | TRBV7-9 | CASSQEPAGARGVQYF
TRBJ2-1 | TRBV30 | CAWSGQGGHEQFF
TRBJ2-3 | TRBV11-3 | CASSLYLADTQYF
TRBJ2-7 | TRBV15 | CATSSGPGGIDEQYF
TRBJ2-7 | TRBV13 | CASPGRNREYEQYF
TRBJ2-3 | TRBV21-1 | CASSKSDDTGNTTQYF
TRBJ1-5 | TRBV20-1 | CSARDRQSNQPQHF
TRBJ2-3 | TRBV20-1 | CSAYPGRATDTQYF
TRBJ1-1 | TRBV29-1 | CSVVRQSYTEAFF
- | TRBV6-5 | CASSYLGGGGYNEQYF
TRBJ2-3 | TRBV5-1 | CASSLSTSRGTDTQYF
TRBJ1-2 | TRBV3-1 | CASSHSTGGRNYGYTF
TRBJ2-3 | TRBV7-8 | CASSFGAGGHTQYF
TRBJ2-5 | TRBV5-6 | CASRPDRVAAYQETQYF
TRBJ1-1 | TRBV27 | CASSLQGDLNTEAFF
TRBJ2-4 | TRBV6-2/TRBV6-3 | CASSGTGGLGTYNEQYF
TRBJ2-1 | TRBV28 | CASRPWQDSYNEQFF
TRBJ2-3 | TRBV5-1 | CVSSLNSAGGAWDTQYF
TRBJ1-2 | TRBV7-2 | CASTPDRGYANYGYTF
TRBJ1-2 | TRBV7-9 | CASSSSCLGTTYGYTF
TRBJ1-1 | TRBV4-1 | CASSQDRVGGTEAFF
TRBJ1-2 | TRBV29-1 | CSVRTANYGYTF
TRBJ1-1 | TRBV7-9 | CASSLGYTNTEAFF
TRBJ1-1 | TRBV5-1 | CASSLGPSDGDTEAFF
TRBJ1-5 | TRBV4-3 | CASSQDSGIPSSRQHF
TRBJ1-5 | TRBV27 | CASSPSLFGQAAARANQPQHF
TRBJ1-1 | TRBV10-2 | CASSDWENTEAFF
TRBJ2-4 | TRBV28 | CASNKEGFNIQYF
TRBJ2-5 | TRBV25-1 | CASSERAGEGQETQYF
TRBJ1-1 | TRBV20-1 | CSAPGGDTEAFF
TRBJ2-7 | TRBV4-1 | CASSQLPTTEQYF
TRBJ1-4 | TRBV5-1 | CASSRRDSYNEKLFF
TRBJ2-5 | TRBV7-2 | CASSFTSGGARETQYF
TRBJ2-7 | TRBV7-2 | CASSLAGQTEQYF
TRBJ2-3 | TRBV15 | CATSRETSVGTDTQYF
TRBJ1-1 | TRBV7-8 | CASSLDRVMNTEASF
TRBJ1-2 | TRBV5-1 | CASSLATGGYYGYTF
TRBJ2-7 | TRBV28 | CASGQGYEQYF
TRBJ2-5 | TRBV7-9 | CASSPSRNVDEQYF
TRBJ2-5 | TRBV5-1 | CASSSIGRGGQETQYF
TRBJ2-6 | TRBV28 | CASPPGRANVLTF
TRBJ1-6 | TRBV7-2 | CASSLISGPLHF
TRBJ2-2 | TRBV7-8 | CASSLEGTGITGELFF
TRBJ2-5 | TRBV5-1 | CASRRGSETQYF
TRBJ2-7 | TRBV12-3/TRBV12-4 | CASSTGDRYEQYF
TRBJ2-7 | TRBV11-3 | CASSLDPDCEQYF